A single sample gave rise to the 18 T cell receptor beta chains below, sequenced in a study of T cell responses to AZD1222 COVID-19 vaccine. The method was immunoSEQ multiplex PCR; TCRdb's version includes in-frame clones alone and lacks a portion of them. This sample has about 130,000 clones, with 89% found just once. The sequences come from peripheral blood, collected on day 0 of AZD1222 vaccination. The receptors come from an adult in good health.

The chain joins TRBV12-3 or TRBV12-4 to TRBJ1-1; D gene unclear. V shed 8 bases and J shed 4 bases, with 14 bases lying between them. This CDR3 has 13 residues. CDR3 region: CASSYVLSTEAFF. DNA of the CDR3: TGTGCCAGCTCTTACGTGTTGAGCACTGAAGCTTTCTTT.

The chain uses TRBV9 and TRBJ1-2, with TRBD1 matching over 8 bases. Germline CDR1 reads SGDLS; CDR2 reads YYNGEE. J gave up 7 bases and V 0 bases, and 8 bases lay outside the gene matches. CDR3 size: 15 residues. CDR3 residues: CASSVDGTGISGYTF. In nucleotides, the CDR3 is TGTGCCAGCAGCGTAGATGGGACAGGTATCTCTGGCTACACCTTC.

This clone was observed a single time. The chain combines TRBV20-1 with TRBJ1-1; no clear D. V gave up 6 bases and J gave up 2 bases, with 7 bases separating them. This CDR3 is built from 11 residues. Germline V gene sequence: CDR1 DFQATT, CDR2 SNEGSKA (reference sequence). The CDR3 here is CSARPNTEAFF. Written as DNA, the CDR3 is TGCAGTGCCCGACCCAACACTGAAGCTTTCTTT.

The chain joins TRBV10-1 to TRBJ1-1; no reliable D call. From germline, CDR1 is WNHNN and CDR2 SYGVQD (reference sequence). The V and J ends lost 3 bases and 6 bases respectively, with 17 bases between them. This CDR3 spans 15 amino acids. DNA for the CDR3: TGCGCCAGCAGTGAATCCCGCACGGGAGGTCCTGAAGCTTTCTTT. It encodes CASSESRTGGPEAFF.

This clone was found once. The CDR3 nucleotides are TGTGCCAGCAGTTTAGTAGGGGCCAGCACAGATACGCAGTATTTT. This sequence encodes CASSLVGASTDTQYF. This chain uses TRBV27 with TRBJ2-3, with D possibly matching TRBD1 (5 bases). The CDR3 is 15 amino acids. Germline V CDR1 and CDR2: MNHEY, SMNVEV (reference sequence). V was trimmed by 2 bases and J by 0 bases, leaving 9 bases between them.

This chain links TRBV4-1 with TRBJ1-1; D uncertain. The CDR3 consists of 14 residues. CDR1 MGHRA and CDR2 YSYEKL come from the germline V gene. Between the trimmed V and J ends, which lost 0 bases and 6 bases, there was a span of 11 bases. The CDR3 protein is CASSQDSMGSEAFF. The CDR3 DNA reads TGCGCCAGCAGCCAAGATTCCATGGGGTCTGAAGCTTTCTTT.

The chain recombines TRBV15 with TRBJ1-2; the D is unclear. This CDR3 is 13 amino acids long. CDR1 is LNHNV, CDR2 YYDKDF, per germline (reference sequence). V lost 0 bases, J lost 8 bases, and 10 bases lay in between. The CDR3 region has the DNA TGTGCCACCAGCAGAGAGGGAGGGCTCGGCTACACCTTC. Its translation is CATSREGGLGYTF.

In DNA, the CDR3 is TGCGCCAGCAGCCAAATGACTAGCACAGATACGCAGTATTTT. This codes for CASSQMTSTDTQYF. This chain links TRBV5-1 with TRBJ2-3, with D uncertain. The ends were cut back, 4 bases at V and 0 bases at J, with 9 bases in the middle. This CDR3 comprises 14 residues. The V gene's germline CDR1 is SGHRS and CDR2 YFSETQ. Combining the CDR3 with reference TRBV5-1 and TRBJ2-3 gives the whole variable domain KAGVTQTPRYLIKTRGQQVTLSCSPISGHRSVSWYQQTPGQGLQFLFEYFSETQRNKGNFPGRFSGRQFSNSRSEMNVSTLELGDSALYLCASSQMTSTDTQYFGPGTRLTVL.

The chain is built from TRBV7-9 and TRBJ1-1; D is possibly TRBD1 (5 bases). The CDR3 is made up of 13 amino acids. Germline CDR1 SEHNR, CDR2 FQNEAQ (reference sequence). V shed 5 bases and J shed 8 bases, with 15 bases lying between them. The CDR3 nucleotides read TGTGCCAGCAGCGAACCTCCGGGGGAGGAAGCTTTCTTT. It encodes CASSEPPGEEAFF.

The gene calls are TRBV28 and TRBJ1-1, with TRBD1 identical over 7 bases. CDR1 and CDR2 (germline): MDHEN, SYDVKM. The CDR3 totals 14 residues. Trimming cost V 8 bases and J 1 base; bases outside gene matches: 7. CDR3 amino acids: CASHPGQPNTEAFF. The CDR3 DNA reads TGTGCCAGCCACCCGGGACAGCCGAACACTGAAGCTTTCTTT.

V and J are TRBV29-1 and TRBJ2-1, with D possibly TRBD2 on 5 matching bases. Trimming removed 5 bases at V and 1 base at J, with 6 bases between. The CDR3 loop spans 12 amino acids. The V gene's germline CDR1 is SQVTM and CDR2 ANQGSEA. CDR3 DNA: TGCAGCGTTCGGGAATCCTACAATGAGCAGTTCTTC. Translated, it gives CSVRESYNEQFF.

This chain uses TRBV19 with TRBJ1-2; tentative D call: TRBD1 (5 bases). The CDR3 sequence is 14 residues long. Trimming took off 7 bases at V and 7 bases at J, with 19 bases between the two ends. Germline CDR1 and CDR2: LNHDA and SQIVND (reference sequence). CDR3 region: CASIGQGYVSGYTF. DNA of the CDR3: TGTGCCAGTATTGGCCAGGGTTACGTGTCTGGCTACACCTTC.

This clone was detected only once. The chain couples TRBV7-9 to TRBJ2-5; D remains unclear. V was clipped by 3 bases and J by 3 bases, with 5 bases between them. From germline, CDR1 is SEHNR and CDR2 FQNEAQ (reference sequence). The CDR3 covers 12 residues. This CDR3 reads CASSLAEETQYF. CDR3 coding DNA: TGTGCCAGCAGCTTGGCTGAAGAGACCCAGTACTTC.

V usage is TRBV2 and J usage is TRBJ2-3, with unresolved D. This CDR3 contains 15 residues. Per germline, CDR1 SNHLY and CDR2 FYNNEI. Trimming shortened V by 0 bases and J by 2 bases, and 9 bases separated the two germline ends. CDR3 sequence (DNA): TGTGCCAGCAGTGAAGCGCTTGGCCCCACAGATACGCAGTATTTT. Protein product: CASSEALGPTDTQYF.

The sample holds one count of this clone. V is TRBV2 and J is TRBJ2-5, with TRBD2 matching over 12 bases. V was pared by 10 bases and J by 1 base, with 16 bases of the junction left unmatched. The germline CDR1 and CDR2 sequences are SNHLY and FYNNEI. The CDR3 length is 18 residues. The CDR3 reads CATIIYILAGGRQETQYF. CDR3 sequence (DNA): TGTGCCACCATCATTTACATACTAGCGGGGGGCCGCCAAGAGACCCAGTACTTC.

The chain has TRBV5-6 and TRBJ2-3, with 7 bases lining up with TRBD2. CDR3 size: 17 residues. CDR1 is SGHDT and CDR2 is YYEEEE in the germline V gene. Trimming cost V 1 base and J 7 bases; bases outside gene matches: 15. The CDR3 sequence: CASSLSRGTTKPYTQYF. CDR3 coding DNA: TGTGCCAGCAGCTTGTCCCGCGGGACTACCAAGCCCTATACGCAGTATTTT.

The V gene is TRBV15, the J gene TRBJ2-7; D ambiguous. Germline loops: CDR1 LNHNV, CDR2 YYDKDF (reference sequence). Trimming cost V 3 bases and J 2 bases, with 8 bases left between them. The CDR3 length is 13 residues. The CDR3 nucleotides read TGTGCCACCAGCAGGGACGGCACCTACGAGCAGTACTTC. Translated: CATSRDGTYEQYF.

This clone was seen more than once but under ten times. The chain combines TRBV6-5 with TRBJ1-5; possibly TRBD1 for D (5 bases). Deletions cut 2 bases from V and 9 bases from J, with 8 bases between. CDR3 length: 12 amino acids. From germline, CDR1 is MNHEY and CDR2 SVGAGI. As DNA, the CDR3 is TGTGCCAGCAGTTACGGGGGGGGGCCCCAGCATTTT. It is translated as CASSYGGGPQHF.